This T cell receptor (beta chain) is drawn from a study of cytomegalovirus exposure and HLA in healthy donors. In this sample, this clone turned up a few times. V lost 3 bases, J lost 2 bases, and 17 bases lay in between. Germline V gene lookup returns CDR1 SGHRS and CDR2 YFSETQ. The CDR3 length is 16 residues. PCR primers comprised 60 Vbeta and 13 Jbeta primers. This table comes from immunoSEQ multiplex PCR, and its TCRdb copy is limited to in-frame clones, with some not included. Of around 100,000 clones in the sample, roughly 74% were seen once. This cohort consisted of healthy bone marrow donors. Sequenced: PBMCs. The chain uses TRBV5-1 and TRBJ1-1, with D uncertain. This clonotype was obtained from a middle-aged woman in good health and CMV-seronegative. CDR3 DNA sequence: TGCGCCAGCAGCTACGATGAACCTACTCCCAACACTGAAGCTTTCTTT. It translates to CASSYDEPTPNTEAFF. The full variable domain, completed using reference TRBV5-1 and TRBJ1-1, is KAGVTQTPRYLIKTRGQQVTLSCSPISGHRSVSWYQQTPGQGLQFLFEYFSETQRNKGNFPGRFSGRQFSNSRSEMNVSTLELGDSALYLCASSYDEPTPNTEAFFGQGTRLTVV.